The T cell receptor (beta chain) under discussion was sequenced for a study of OX40 agonist ivuxolimab in advanced cancers. With baseline, cycle 4 day 1, and cycle 7 day 1 as timepoints, blood was sampled. Notes on this clone: The target antigen is unknown.

The table came from immunoSEQ multiplex PCR; TCRdb's copy has only in-frame clones and leaves some out. The repertoire holds 50,000 to 75,000 clones, with 91% as singletons. Germline V gene data show CDR1 as MGHRA and CDR2 as YSYEKL. There are 16 residues in the CDR3. V lost 3 bases, J lost 3 bases, and 9 bases stayed unmatched. General study points: Doses of 0.1 to 3.0 mg/kg were accompanied by clonal expansion of CD4+ and CD8+ blood T cells by week 6.

V and J are TRBV4-1 and TRBJ2-7; TRBD1 matches at 9 bases. The TCR was taken from an adult with an advanced solid tumor such as melanoma, head and neck, liver or kidney cancer. The specimen comprised CD4+ or CD8+ T cells sorted from blood, sampled in a trial of the OX40 agonist ivuxolimab. The CDR3 sequence: CASSQVDMTGGYEQYF. The CDR3 region has the DNA TGCGCCAGCAGCCAGGTCGATATGACAGGGGGCTACGAGCAGTACTTC.